The 21 T cell receptor beta chains presented below share a single source sample, sequenced in a study of cytomegalovirus exposure and HLA in healthy donors. The PCR used 60 Vbeta and 13 Jbeta primers. The protocol was immunoSEQ multiplex PCR, while the TCRdb copy is restricted to in-frame clones and leaves out a portion. The top ten hold 4.5% to 5% of the sample, which has 150,000 to 200,000 clones, 70% seen once. The sequencing sample was made of PBMCs. The receptor source for this set is a man between 18 and 29 years old in good health and CMV-seropositive.

The chain carries TRBV19 and TRBJ1-5; D is undetermined. This CDR3 is 15 amino acids long. Germline V gene lookup returns CDR1 LNHDA and CDR2 SQIVND (reference sequence). Trimming left V 7 bases short and J 5 bases short, with 18 bases between. CDR3 protein: CASTPSHLGDQPQHF. For the CDR3, the DNA is TGTGCCAGTACCCCGTCCCATTTGGGCGATCAGCCCCAGCATTTT.

The J gene is TRBJ1-1, the V gene TRBV7-2; TRBD1 matches at 8 bases. The ends lost 2 bases at V and 3 bases at J; junction bases unmatched: 5. The CDR3 has 15 residues. The germline V gene has CDR1 SGHTA and CDR2 FQGNSA. The CDR3 region has the DNA TGTGCCAGCAGCTTAAGGCAGGGGGCTGACACTGAAGCTTTCTTT. Translating it yields CASSLRQGADTEAFF.

The rearrangement links TRBV27 to TRBJ2-7; 8 bases line up with TRBD1. CDR3 length: 13 residues. J gave up 5 bases and V 5 bases, and 5 bases lay outside the gene matches. In germline, CDR1 is MNHEY, CDR2 SMNVEV (reference sequence). The CDR3 DNA reads as TGTGCCAGCAGTGGGACAGGTAGGGACGAGCAGTACGTC. Translated, it gives CASSGTGRDEQYV.

The rearrangement joins TRBV27 to TRBJ1-5, with a possible D match to TRBD1 (6 bases). This CDR3 is 14 amino acids long. V gave up 7 bases and J gave up 3 bases, with 13 bases separating them. The V gene's germline CDR1 is MNHEY and CDR2 SMNVEV (reference sequence). The CDR3 spells CASTPGQPNQPQHF. The CDR3 DNA reads TGTGCCAGCACTCCAGGACAGCCCAATCAGCCCCAGCATTTT.

The rearrangement links TRBV30 to TRBJ1-4, with TRBD1 identical over 9 bases. V dropped 1 base and J dropped 6; count of bases not matched to a gene: 3. Germline assignment: CDR1 GTSNPN and CDR2 SVGIG (reference sequence). The CDR3 is 14 amino acids. DNA of the CDR3: TGTGCCTGGAGTGGAGGGACAGGGTATGAAAAACTGTTTTTT. This translates into CAWSGGTGYEKLFF.

This rearrangement joins TRBV5-4 to TRBJ2-3; D is unclear. The CDR3 length is 13 residues. Germline CDR1 reads SGHNT; CDR2 reads YYREEE (reference sequence). The V end lost 4 bases, the J end lost 1 base, and 7 bases lay between the germline ends. CDR3 sequence: CASSKPGTDTQYF. The CDR3 nucleotides are TGTGCCAGCAGCAAGCCCGGCACAGATACGCAGTATTTT.

The chain carries TRBV7-9 and TRBJ1-6; possible D gene TRBD1, 6 bases. CDR1 and CDR2 from the germline V gene are SEHNR and FQNEAQ (reference sequence). With 5 bases removed from V and 4 bases from J, the gap between germline ends came to 9 bases. This CDR3 has 14 amino acids. The CDR3 sequence: CASSPDRYNSPLHF. The CDR3, as DNA: TGTGCCAGCAGCCCGGACAGATATAATTCACCCCTCCACTTT. Looking up the rest from reference TRBV7-9 and TRBJ1-6 gives the full variable domain: DTGVSQNPRHKITKRGQNVTFRCDPISEHNRLYWYRQTLGQGPEFLTYFQNEAQLEKSRLLSDRFSAERPKGSFSTLEIQRTEQGDSAMYLCASSPDRYNSPLHFGNGTRLTVT.

This chain joins TRBV7-6 and TRBJ2-3; D may be TRBD2 (7 bases). Germline V gene lookup returns CDR1 SGHVS and CDR2 FNYEAQ. V was cut by 1 base and J by 2 bases, with 13 bases left in between. The CDR3 has 16 residues. The CDR3 sequence is CASSLGGGPLTDTQYF. The CDR3 DNA follows: TGTGCCAGCAGCTTAGGCGGGGGCCCCCTCACAGATACGCAGTATTTT.

The rearrangement uses TRBV13 and TRBJ1-1; D unresolved. Trimming took 5 bases from V and 8 from J, leaving 15 bases between them. In germline, CDR1 is PRHDT, CDR2 FYEKMQ (reference sequence). CDR3 size: 13 residues. CDR3 amino acids: CASSPLADSEAFF. CDR3 DNA: TGTGCCAGCAGCCCCCTGGCAGATTCAGAAGCTTTCTTT. The variable domain in full, completed from reference TRBV13 and TRBJ1-1, reads AAGVIQSPRHLIKEKRETATLKCYPIPRHDTVYWYQQGPGQDPQFLISFYEKMQSDKGSIPDRFSAQQFSDYHSELNMSSLELGDSALYFCASSPLADSEAFFGQGTRLTVV.

This clone was observed a few times. The V call is TRBV27, the J call TRBJ2-1; 8 bases line up with TRBD2. CDR3 length: 15 residues. J gave up 4 bases and V 3 bases, and 5 bases lay outside the gene matches. Germline V gene data show CDR1 as MNHEY and CDR2 as SMNVEV (reference sequence). The CDR3 is CASSLGGGYYNEQFF. The CDR3 DNA reads TGTGCCAGCAGTTTGGGCGGGGGGTATTACAATGAGCAGTTCTTC.

V gene TRBV4-1 combines with J gene TRBJ1-4, with TRBD1 matching over 7 bases. V lost 4 bases to trimming and J lost 6 bases; unmatched junction nucleotides: 8. This CDR3 is built from 15 residues. Germline V gene sequence: CDR1 MGHRA, CDR2 YSYEKL. CDR3 protein: CASSLTGTADEKLFF. As DNA, the CDR3 is TGCGCCAGCAGCCTTACCGGGACAGCTGATGAAAAACTGTTTTTT.

J is TRBJ2-3 and V is TRBV4-1; the match to TRBD1 covers 8 bases. Germline V gene lookup returns CDR1 MGHRA and CDR2 YSYEKL. The CDR3 is made up of 18 amino acids. The V segment lost 0 bases and the J segment 4 bases; nucleotides outside the gene matches: 12. The DNA for the CDR3 is TGCGCCAGCAGCCAAGAAGGTCTTCCCAGGGGGCGCGCAGATACGCAGTATTTT. It yields the protein CASSQEGLPRGRADTQYF.

The chain carries TRBV7-9 and TRBJ2-7, with 8 bases lining up with TRBD1. Per germline, CDR1 SEHNR and CDR2 FQNEAQ (reference sequence). The CDR3 consists of 12 residues. J was trimmed by 5 bases and V by 6 bases; bases with no gene match: 3. This chain's CDR3 is CASSLTGDEQYV. The CDR3 nucleotides are TGTGCCAGCAGTCTGACAGGGGACGAGCAGTACGTC.

The chain uses TRBV5-1 and TRBJ2-1, with TRBD1 matching 7 bases. This CDR3 contains 16 residues. Trimming removed 0 bases from V and 0 bases from J; junction bases left unmatched: 3. Germline V gene sequence: CDR1 SGHRS, CDR2 YFSETQ. The CDR3 spells CASSLAGDSSYNEQFF. CDR3 bases: TGCGCCAGCAGCTTGGCCGGGGACAGCTCCTACAATGAGCAGTTCTTC.

The genes are TRBV30 and TRBJ2-1; 8 nucleotides align to TRBD2. There are 12 residues in the CDR3. Germline V gives CDR1 GTSNPN, CDR2 SVGIG (reference sequence). The V gene end was trimmed by 0 bases and the J gene end by 9 bases; junction bases not matched to a gene: 1. The CDR3 loop is CAWSVRGGEQFF. The DNA for the CDR3 is TGTGCCTGGAGTGTACGGGGGGGTGAGCAGTTCTTC.

The V call is TRBV28, the J call TRBJ1-5, with TRBD1 as a possible D gene (5 bases). Per germline, CDR1 MDHEN and CDR2 SYDVKM. Trimming took off 6 bases at V and 7 bases at J, with 16 bases between the two ends. The CDR3 totals 14 residues. The CDR3 sequence is CASSQSGVEQPQHF. DNA of the CDR3: TGTGCCAGCAGCCAGTCGGGGGTGGAGCAGCCCCAGCATTTT.

V gene TRBV11-3 combines with J gene TRBJ1-4; TRBD1 matches at 9 bases. Trimming at V came to 5 bases and at J to 7 bases, leaving 5 bases not matched to a gene. The length of the CDR3 is 14 residues. Germline-derived CDR1 and CDR2 are SGHNT and YENEEA. This CDR3 reads CASSAGQGIEKLFF. As DNA, the CDR3 is TGTGCCAGCAGCGCGGGACAGGGAATTGAAAAACTGTTTTTT.

The chain carries TRBV30 and TRBJ2-1; 7 bases are shared with TRBD2. Germline loops: CDR1 GTSNPN, CDR2 SVGIG (reference sequence). The CDR3 is 11 amino acids. After removal of 3 bases from V and 14 bases from J, the junction contained 7 bases not matched to a gene. CDR3: CAWSQRDFKFF. In DNA, the CDR3 is TGTGCCTGGAGCCAGCGGGACTTCAAGTTCTTC.

This clone has only one observation. V and J are TRBV4-2 and TRBJ1-2; TRBD1 agrees at 8 bases. Germline CDR1 and CDR2: LGHNA and YNFKEQ. J was trimmed by 3 bases and V by 5 bases; bases with no gene match: 14. The CDR3 is 17 amino acids. This chain's CDR3 is CASSAQRQGLGYYGYTF. The CDR3 DNA reads TGTGCCAGCAGCGCCCAAAGACAGGGGCTAGGTTACTATGGCTACACCTTC.

About this clone: The same CDR3 is also encoded by other DNA sequences in this sample. The V gene is TRBV5-6, the J gene TRBJ1-1, with 8 positions matching TRBD1. The germline gives CDR1 SGHDT, CDR2 YYEEEE. V shed 2 bases and J 7 bases; nucleotides not matched to a gene: 1. This CDR3 is built from 12 residues. The chain's CDR3 is CASSLGQGEAFF. The CDR3 DNA reads TGTGCCAGCAGCTTAGGACAGGGTGAAGCTTTCTTT.

This clone came up many times. The CDR3 sequence is CASSDGETGGYNEQFF. The CDR3 bases are TGTGCCAGCAGTGACGGAGAGACAGGGGGCTACAATGAGCAGTTCTTC. This sequence joins TRBV6-4 and TRBJ2-1; 9 bases are shared with TRBD1. The length of the CDR3 is 16 residues. From germline, CDR1 is MRHNA and CDR2 SNTAGT. V was pared by 2 bases and J by 3 bases, with 5 bases of the junction left unmatched.